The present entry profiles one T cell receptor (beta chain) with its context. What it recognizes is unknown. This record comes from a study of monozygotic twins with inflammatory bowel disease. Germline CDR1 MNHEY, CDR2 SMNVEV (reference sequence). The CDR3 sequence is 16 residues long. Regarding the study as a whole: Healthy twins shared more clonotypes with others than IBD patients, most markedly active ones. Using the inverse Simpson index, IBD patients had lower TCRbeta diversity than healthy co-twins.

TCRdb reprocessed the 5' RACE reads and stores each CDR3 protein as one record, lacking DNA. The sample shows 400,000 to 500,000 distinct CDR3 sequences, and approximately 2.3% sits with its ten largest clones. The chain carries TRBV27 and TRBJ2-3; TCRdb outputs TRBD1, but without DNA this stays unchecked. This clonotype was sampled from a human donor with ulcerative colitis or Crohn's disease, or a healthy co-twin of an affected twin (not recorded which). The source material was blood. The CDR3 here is CASSPAATGITDTQYF.